This T cell receptor beta chain emerged from a study of blood T cell repertoires in COVID-19. The overall study: Spain, Italy and the United States supplied samples that represented acute and convalescent COVID-19.

Trimming removed 0 bases from V and 5 bases from J, with 14 bases in between. Germline V lookup: CDR1 MNHEY, CDR2 SVGAGI. This CDR3 region has 15 residues. Participant-given clinical history determined each cohort assignment. In Cohort 3, a recovered donor had either two negative PCRs, clearance, or symptom resolution. Some clones are missing from TCRdb's copy, which holds only in-frame ones; the method was immunoSEQ multiplex PCR. This sample has roughly 220,000 clones; approximately 82% occur once, and the top ten carry 14% to 15%. Sequences were obtained from PBMCs or T cells enriched from blood (not recorded which). This sequence joins TRBV6-5 and TRBJ2-7, with D possibly matching TRBD1 (6 bases). The clonotype comes from a man aged 40-49 years who had recovered from COVID-19. CDR3 protein: CASSYSTQGYDEQYF. The CDR3 nucleotides are TGTGCCAGCAGTTACTCGACGCAGGGGTACGACGAGCAGTACTTC.